The clone carrying this T cell receptor (beta chain) was seen many times. From the 5' RACE reads, TCRdb called clonotypes with MiXCR, one entry per CDR3 protein. The repertoire consists of around 100,000 distinct CDR3 sequences, with 15% to 20% occurring once and the leading ten covering 6.2%. Trimming cost V 2 bases and J 4 bases, with 14 bases left between them. CDR1 and CDR2 from the germline V gene are MDHEN and SYDVKM. There are 16 residues in the CDR3. This sample was included in a study of T cells of healthy individuals. The TCR was taken from a human donor in good health. The J gene is TRBJ2-2, the V gene TRBV28; D perhaps matches TRBD1 (5 bases). CDR3 DNA: TGTGCCAGCAGTTTAGCGGTAGGGGTGAGCACCGGGGAGCTGTTTTTT. The encoded protein is CASSLAVGVSTGELFF.